A selection of T cell receptor beta chains follows, all from one sample in a study of blood T cell repertoires in COVID-19. TCRdb's table, derived via immunoSEQ multiplex PCR, lists solely in-frame clones and lacks some. Seen here are about 340,000 clones, 70% to 90% observed once, and the top ten hold roughly 4.2%. The sample consisted of PBMCs or T cells enriched from blood (not recorded which). The receptors derive from a woman aged 40 to 55 with acute COVID-19. Both conserved end residues are part of each CDR3. A D gene is named only where the DNA matches it firmly.

v_call: TRBV11-2; d_call: TRBD1; j_call: TRBJ1-4; cdr3_aa: CASSLGQGREKLFF
v_call: TRBV6-2/TRBV6-3; d_call: NA; j_call: TRBJ1-1; cdr3_aa: CASSSPGRNTEAFF
v_call: TRBV11-2; d_call: NA; j_call: TRBJ1-5; cdr3_aa: CASSLFENQPQHF
v_call: TRBV5-8; d_call: NA; j_call: TRBJ1-1; cdr3_aa: CASSRGIQGKVSAEAFF
v_call: TRBV5-8; d_call: TRBD2; j_call: TRBJ2-5; cdr3_aa: CASSPGRLAGGQETQYF
v_call: TRBV5-1; d_call: TRBD1; j_call: TRBJ2-1; cdr3_aa: CASSPLTGTGGNEQFF
v_call: TRBV5-8; d_call: TRBD1; j_call: TRBJ2-1; cdr3_aa: CASSFGQGASEQFF
v_call: TRBV12-3/TRBV12-4; d_call: NA; j_call: TRBJ2-2; cdr3_aa: CASSPRTGELFF
v_call: TRBV27; d_call: NA; j_call: TRBJ1-6; cdr3_aa: CASSFLDRPLSPLHF
v_call: TRBV7-2; d_call: TRBD1; j_call: TRBJ1-4; cdr3_aa: CASSLVSWDRNEKLFF
v_call: TRBV19; d_call: NA; j_call: TRBJ2-3; cdr3_aa: CASKVVGGDTQYF
v_call: TRBV15; d_call: TRBD1; j_call: TRBJ2-7; cdr3_aa: CATSSGQGAFYEQYF
v_call: TRBV11-2; d_call: NA; j_call: TRBJ2-3; cdr3_aa: CASSPRGDSTDTQYF
v_call: TRBV28; d_call: NA; j_call: TRBJ2-3; cdr3_aa: CASSAPLDGVTDTQYF
v_call: TRBV5-1; d_call: TRBD2; j_call: TRBJ2-1; cdr3_aa: CASSPKAGLAGPVIGEQFF